What follows is one T cell receptor (beta chain) and its context. The target of this receptor is not known. Per-base quality was not reported, and no clone a single base away is much larger than it. Participants in the prospective study were aged about 18 to 95 years, lived in more than 20 United States geographic areas, and enrolled through a virtual design. Cohort assignment in the prospective study relied on participant-reported clinical history from a screening survey and a study questionnaire. Mobile phlebotomists in the prospective study collected whole blood, serum and a nasopharyngeal or oropharyngeal swab from every participant. Additional blood draws and questionnaires over an approximately 2-month period could optionally be provided by prospective study participants. Before DNA extraction, prospective study blood samples were shipped either frozen or at room temperature. These data are taken from a study of blood T cell repertoires in COVID-19 (dated by TCRdb to about 2020). At the level of the whole study: The collaborator samples originated in the United States, Italy and Spain and spanned the acute and convalescent phases of COVID-19. The sample metadata nearly always contained a de-identified subject ID, COVID-19 status, age in years and sex. The repertoires were released in a freely available public database meant as a resource for research on the immune response to SARS-CoV-2. The dataset comprised deeply sampled blood TCRbeta repertoires from subjects exposed to, actively infected with, or recovered from COVID-19. The samples were drawn from the first 160 participants of the ongoing ImmuneRACE study and from over a thousand subjects provided by 6 global collaborators. Where available, HLA class I and class II types were taken from metadata supplied by the sample provider and were not determined by assay-based typing. The prospective study material was composed of cDNA or gDNA derived from T cells, B-cell-depleted T cells, or PBMCs.

On the study overall, not on this receptor specifically: The quantity of clinical and demographic metadata differed by source and by participant and was supplied without curation.

V and J lose 6 bases and 5 bases, and a span of 10 bases separates them. The germline V gene provides CDR1 LGHNT and CDR2 FRNRAP. Measured from the cysteine to the phenylalanine, the CDR3 is 12 residues long. Only the CDR3 DNA is retained, 36 bases long and in frame from the first base. TCRbeta CDR3 regions were amplified from genomic DNA using the immunoSEQ Assay, a bias-controlled multiplex PCR. The published analysis was carried out like this. Within the assay, amplification of reference gene primers was used to estimate how many nucleated cells each sample contained. To quantify the absolute abundance of each unique TCRbeta CDR3 rearrangement, sequence reads were collapsed and filtered. For each sample, productive Simpson clonality was calculated as the square root of Simpson's diversity index over productive rearrangements. Not all clones reach the TCRdb copy of this immuneACCESS table, which keeps in-frame sequences only. Checked studies attribute under half of the gap to unresolved V genes and leave the rest unexplained. V and J calls and clone size come straight from that table; D and trimming were deduced from the DNA. In all, the sample holds about 180,000 clones, and roughly 89% of those were seen once. The ten largest make up under 2.5% of the sample.

The sequencing sample was made of PBMCs or T cells enriched from blood (not recorded which). The clonotype was recovered from a woman aged 40 to 55 with acute COVID-19. Recombination connected TRBV12-5 to TRBJ2-5; the D gene is perhaps TRBD2, from 5 matching bases. In nucleotide form, the sequence is TGTGCTAGTGGCCCGGAGGAGGAGACCCAGTACTTC. It encodes CASGPEEETQYF. Full variable domain (CDR3 extended with the reference TRBV12-5 and TRBJ2-5 proteins): DARVTQTPRHKVTEMGQEVTMRCQPILGHNTVFWYRQTMMQGLELLAYFRNRAPLDDSGMPKDRFSAEMPDATLATLKIQPSEPRDSAVYFCASGPEEETQYFGPGTRLLVL.